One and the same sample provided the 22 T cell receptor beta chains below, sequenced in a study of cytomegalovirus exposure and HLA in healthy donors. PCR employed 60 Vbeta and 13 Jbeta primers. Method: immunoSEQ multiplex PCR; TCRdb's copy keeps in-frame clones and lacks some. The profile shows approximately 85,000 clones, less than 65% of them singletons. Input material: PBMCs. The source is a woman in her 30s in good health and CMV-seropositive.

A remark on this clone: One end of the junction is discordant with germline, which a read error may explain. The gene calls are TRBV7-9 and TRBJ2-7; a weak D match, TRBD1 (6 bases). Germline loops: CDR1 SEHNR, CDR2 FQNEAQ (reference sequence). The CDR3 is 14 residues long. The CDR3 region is CSSSIPTGLNEQYF. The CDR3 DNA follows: TGTTCCAGCAGCATCCCCACAGGGTTGAACGAGCAGTACTTC.

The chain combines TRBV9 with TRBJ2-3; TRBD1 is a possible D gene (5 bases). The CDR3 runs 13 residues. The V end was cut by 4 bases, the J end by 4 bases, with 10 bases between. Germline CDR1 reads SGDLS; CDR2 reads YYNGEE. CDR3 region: CASSWGRADTQYF. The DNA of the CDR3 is TGTGCCAGCAGCTGGGGCAGGGCAGATACGCAGTATTTT.

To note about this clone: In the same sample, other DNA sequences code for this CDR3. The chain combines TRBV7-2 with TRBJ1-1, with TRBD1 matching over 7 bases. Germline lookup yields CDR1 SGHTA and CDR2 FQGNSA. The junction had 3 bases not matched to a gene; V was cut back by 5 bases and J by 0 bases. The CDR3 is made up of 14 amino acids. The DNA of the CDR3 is TGTGCCAGCAGCCCCGGACAGGTGAACACTGAAGCTTTCTTT. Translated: CASSPGQVNTEAFF.

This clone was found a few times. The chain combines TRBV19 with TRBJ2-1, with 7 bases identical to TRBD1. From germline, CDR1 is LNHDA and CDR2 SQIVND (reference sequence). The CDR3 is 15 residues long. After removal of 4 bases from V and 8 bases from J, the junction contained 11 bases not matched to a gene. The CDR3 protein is CASSTGRTGGYEQFF. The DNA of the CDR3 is TGTGCCAGTAGTACCGGCAGGACAGGTGGGTATGAGCAGTTCTTC.

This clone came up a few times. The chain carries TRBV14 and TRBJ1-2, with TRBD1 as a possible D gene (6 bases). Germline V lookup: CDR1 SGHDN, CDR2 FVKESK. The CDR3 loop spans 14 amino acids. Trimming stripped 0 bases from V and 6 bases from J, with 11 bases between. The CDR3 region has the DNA TGTGCCAGCAGCCAAGAATGGAACAGGGATGGCTACACCTTC. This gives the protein CASSQEWNRDGYTF. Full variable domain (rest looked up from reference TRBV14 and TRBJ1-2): EAGVTQFPSHSVIEKGQTVTLRCDPISGHDNLYWYRRVMGKEIKFLLHFVKESKQDESGMPNNRFLAERTGGTYSTLKVQPAELEDSGVYFCASSQEWNRDGYTFGSGTRLTVV.

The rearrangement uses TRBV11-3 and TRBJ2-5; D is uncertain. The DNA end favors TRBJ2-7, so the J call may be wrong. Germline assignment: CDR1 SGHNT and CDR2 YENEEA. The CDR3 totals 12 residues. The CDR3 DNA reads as TGTGCCAGCAGCCATACCTCCTACGAGCAGTACTTC. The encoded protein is CASSHTSYEQYF.

The CDR3 here is CASRTEGGGGQETQYF. Written as DNA, the CDR3 is TGCGCCAGCAGGACGGAGGGGGGCGGGGGTCAAGAGACCCAGTACTTC. The rearrangement joins TRBV5-1 to TRBJ2-5; possible D gene TRBD2, 7 bases. This CDR3 is 16 amino acids long. Germline loops: CDR1 SGHRS, CDR2 YFSETQ. V shed 5 bases and J shed 2 bases, with 19 bases lying between them.

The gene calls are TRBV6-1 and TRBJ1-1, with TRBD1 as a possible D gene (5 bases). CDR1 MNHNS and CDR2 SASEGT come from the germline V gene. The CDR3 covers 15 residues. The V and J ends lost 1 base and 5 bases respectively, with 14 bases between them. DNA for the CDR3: TGTGCCAGCAGTGAAGGTTCAGGGATGAGAACTGAAGCTTTCTTT. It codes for CASSEGSGMRTEAFF.

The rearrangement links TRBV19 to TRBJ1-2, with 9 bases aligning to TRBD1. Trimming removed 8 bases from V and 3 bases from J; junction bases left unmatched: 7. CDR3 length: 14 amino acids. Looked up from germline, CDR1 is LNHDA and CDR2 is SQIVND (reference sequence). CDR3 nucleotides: TGTGCCAGTTCCAGGGGGACAGGGTACTATGGCTACACCTTC. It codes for CASSRGTGYYGYTF.

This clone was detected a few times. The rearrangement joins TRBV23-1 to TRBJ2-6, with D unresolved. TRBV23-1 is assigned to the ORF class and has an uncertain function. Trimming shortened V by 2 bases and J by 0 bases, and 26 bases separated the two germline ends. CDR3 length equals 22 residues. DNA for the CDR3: TGCGCCAGCAGTCAAATAGTTGCAGCACCCCCCCGCCGACACTCTGGGGCCAACGTCCTGACTTTC. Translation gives CASSQIVAAPPRRHSGANVLTF.

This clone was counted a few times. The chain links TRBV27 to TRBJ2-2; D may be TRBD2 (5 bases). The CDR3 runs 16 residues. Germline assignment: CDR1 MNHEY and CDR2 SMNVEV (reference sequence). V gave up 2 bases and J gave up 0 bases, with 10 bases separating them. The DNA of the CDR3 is TGTGCCAGCAGTTTAGATAGCGCAACGAACACCGGGGAGCTGTTTTTT. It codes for CASSLDSATNTGELFF.

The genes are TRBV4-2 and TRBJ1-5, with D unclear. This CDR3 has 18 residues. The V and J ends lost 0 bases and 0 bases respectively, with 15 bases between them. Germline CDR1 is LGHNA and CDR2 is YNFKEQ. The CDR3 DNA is TGTGCCAGCAGCCAAGATGTCCCCGAAACTTATAGCAATCAGCCCCAGCATTTT. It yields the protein CASSQDVPETYSNQPQHF.

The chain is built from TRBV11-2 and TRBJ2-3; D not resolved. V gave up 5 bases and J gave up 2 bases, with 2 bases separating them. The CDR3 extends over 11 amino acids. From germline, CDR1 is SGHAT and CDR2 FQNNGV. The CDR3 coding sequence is TGTGCCAGCAGCCTCACAGATACGCAGTATTTT. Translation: CASSLTDTQYF.

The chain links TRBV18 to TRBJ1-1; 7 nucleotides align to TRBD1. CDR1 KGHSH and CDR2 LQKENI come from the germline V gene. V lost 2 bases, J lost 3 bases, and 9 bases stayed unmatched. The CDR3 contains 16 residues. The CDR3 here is CASSPTGAGGYTEAFF. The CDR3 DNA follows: TGTGCCAGCTCACCAACTGGGGCAGGGGGGTACACTGAAGCTTTCTTT. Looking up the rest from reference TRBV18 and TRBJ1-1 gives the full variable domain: NAGVMQNPRHLVRRRGQEARLRCSPMKGHSHVYWYRQLPEEGLKFMVYLQKENIIDESGMPKERFSAEFPKEGPSILRIQQVVRGDSAAYFCASSPTGAGGYTEAFFGQGTRLTVV.

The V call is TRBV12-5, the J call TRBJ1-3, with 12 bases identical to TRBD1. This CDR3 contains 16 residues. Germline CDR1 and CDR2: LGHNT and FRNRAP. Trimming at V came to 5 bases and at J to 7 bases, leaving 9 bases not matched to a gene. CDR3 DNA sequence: TGTGCTAGTGGTACCCCGGGACAGGGGGCTCCGAACACCATATATTTT. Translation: CASGTPGQGAPNTIYF.

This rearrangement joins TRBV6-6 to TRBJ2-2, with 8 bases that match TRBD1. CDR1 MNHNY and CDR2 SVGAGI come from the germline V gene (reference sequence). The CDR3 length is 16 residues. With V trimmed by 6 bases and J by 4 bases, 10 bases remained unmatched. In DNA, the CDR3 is TGTGCCAGCAGCTCCGATGACAGGGGTCTCACCGGGGAGCTGTTTTTT. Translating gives CASSSDDRGLTGELFF.

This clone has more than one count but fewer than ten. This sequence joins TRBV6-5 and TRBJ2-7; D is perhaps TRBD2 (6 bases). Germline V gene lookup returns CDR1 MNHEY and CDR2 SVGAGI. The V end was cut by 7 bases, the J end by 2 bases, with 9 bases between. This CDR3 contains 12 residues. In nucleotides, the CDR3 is TGTGCCAGCATAGGGGAGGCCTACGAGCAGTACTTC. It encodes CASIGEAYEQYF.

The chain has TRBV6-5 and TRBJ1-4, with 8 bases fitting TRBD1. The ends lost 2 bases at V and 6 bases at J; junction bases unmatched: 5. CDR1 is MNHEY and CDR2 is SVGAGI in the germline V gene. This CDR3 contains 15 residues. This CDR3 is CASSYTTGGDEKLFF. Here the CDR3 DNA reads TGTGCCAGCAGTTACACCACAGGGGGGGATGAAAAACTGTTTTTT.

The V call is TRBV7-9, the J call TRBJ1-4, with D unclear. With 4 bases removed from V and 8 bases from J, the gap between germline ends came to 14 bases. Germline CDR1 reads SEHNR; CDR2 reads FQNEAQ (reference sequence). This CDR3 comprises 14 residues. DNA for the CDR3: TGTGCCAGCAGCTCTCGCGGAACTGGAGAAAAACTGTTTTTT. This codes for CASSSRGTGEKLFF.

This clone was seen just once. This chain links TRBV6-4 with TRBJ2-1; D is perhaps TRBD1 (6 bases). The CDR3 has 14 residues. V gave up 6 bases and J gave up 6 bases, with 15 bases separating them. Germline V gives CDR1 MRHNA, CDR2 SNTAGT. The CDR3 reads CASRPEARGNEQFF. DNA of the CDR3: TGTGCCAGCAGGCCCGAGGCCAGGGGCAATGAGCAGTTCTTC.

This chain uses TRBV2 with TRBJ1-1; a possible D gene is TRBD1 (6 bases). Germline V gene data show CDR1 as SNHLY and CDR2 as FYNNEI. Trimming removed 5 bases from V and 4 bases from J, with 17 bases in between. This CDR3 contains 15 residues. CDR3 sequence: CASSLGQSFPTEAFF. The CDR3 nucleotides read TGTGCCAGCAGTCTTGGACAGTCCTTCCCCACTGAAGCTTTCTTT.

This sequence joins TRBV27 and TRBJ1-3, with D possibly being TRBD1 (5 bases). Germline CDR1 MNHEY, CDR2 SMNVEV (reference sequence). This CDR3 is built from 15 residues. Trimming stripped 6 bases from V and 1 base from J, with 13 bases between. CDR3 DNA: TGTGCCAGCAGCCTGCAGGGTCTGTCTGGAAACACCATATATTTT. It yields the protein CASSLQGLSGNTIYF.